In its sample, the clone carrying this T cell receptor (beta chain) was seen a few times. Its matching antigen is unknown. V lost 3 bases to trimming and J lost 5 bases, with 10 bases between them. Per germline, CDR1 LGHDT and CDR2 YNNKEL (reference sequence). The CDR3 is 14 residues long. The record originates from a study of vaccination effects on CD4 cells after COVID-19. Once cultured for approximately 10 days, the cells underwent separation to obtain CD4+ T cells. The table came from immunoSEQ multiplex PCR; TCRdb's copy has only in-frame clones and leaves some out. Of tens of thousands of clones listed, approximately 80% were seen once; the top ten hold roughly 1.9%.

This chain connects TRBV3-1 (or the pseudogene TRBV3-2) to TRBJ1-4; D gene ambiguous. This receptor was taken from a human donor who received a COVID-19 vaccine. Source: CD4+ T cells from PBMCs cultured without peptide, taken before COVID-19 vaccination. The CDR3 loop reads CASSQGPQNEKLFF. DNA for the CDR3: TGTGCCAGCAGCCAGGGTCCCCAAAATGAAAAACTGTTTTTT.